This passage covers 2 T cell receptor beta chains from one sample sequenced in a study of Graves' ophthalmopathy and Graves' hyperthyroidism. Amplification from RNA transcripts yielded the TCR beta CDR3 regions. After a first-round RT-PCR with HTBI primers, a second-round multiplex PCR was run. TCRdb re-derived calls from the multiplex PCR reads in MiXCR, one entry per CDR3 protein. The sample holds roughly 600,000 distinct CDR3 sequences, approximately 37% seen once. Sequencing input: peripheral blood or thyroid tissue (not recorded which). These receptors were taken from an adult man with Graves' hyperthyroidism.

This clonotype was recorded many times. The chain links TRBV7-3 to TRBJ2-2; D is uncertain. V gave up 1 base and J gave up 0 bases, with 9 bases separating them. CDR3 length: 16 residues. Germline V gene data show CDR1 as SGHTA and CDR2 as FQGTGA. DNA of the CDR3: TGTGCCAGCAGCTTAAAGCCAAGATCGAACACCGGGGAGCTGTTTTTT. It encodes CASSLKPRSNTGELFF. The whole variable domain, filled in from reference TRBV7-3 and TRBJ2-2, reads GAGVSQTPSNKVTEKGKYVELRCDPISGHTALYWYRQSLGQGPEFLIYFQGTGAADDSGLPNDRFFAVRPEGSVSTLKIQRTERGDSAVYLCASSLKPRSNTGELFFGEGSRLTVL.

The chain joins TRBV14 to TRBJ2-7; 8 positions match TRBD1. The last part of the DNA fits TRBJ2-1 better; the J call may be wrong. The CDR3 consists of 16 residues. Germline CDR1 reads SGHDN; CDR2 reads FVKESK. The CDR3 DNA is TGTGCCAGCAGCCAAGCAGGGGGCTTAGGGTACAATGAGCAGTTCTTC. The encoded protein is CASSQAGGLGYNEQFF.